This TCR beta chain was recorded in a study of blood T cell repertoires in COVID-19. Study at large: The origin of the acute and convalescent COVID-19 samples was the United States, Italy and Spain.

Original handling: Researchers report that nucleated cell counts were estimated from reference gene primer amplification. TCRdb's table, derived via immunoSEQ multiplex PCR, lists solely in-frame clones and lacks some. V and J calls plus clone size are reproduced from that table; the DNA served to infer D and trimming. This table has approximately 150,000 clones, around 91% appearing once. Per the germline V gene, CDR1 is SQVTM and CDR2 is ANQGSEA. V was clipped by 4 bases and J by 2 bases; unmatched bases: 3. This CDR3 comprises 13 residues. The chain employs TRBV29-1 and TRBJ2-7; 9 nucleotides align to TRBD2. Material: peripheral blood. This clonotype was sampled from a woman aged 55-70 years with active COVID-19. CDR3 sequence reads: CSVVGGRAYEQYF. Written as DNA, the CDR3 is TGCAGCGTTGTTGGCGGGAGGGCCTACGAGCAGTACTTC.